Below, one T cell receptor (beta chain) is given with its context. This sample was included in a study of OX40 agonist ivuxolimab in advanced cancers. Study at large: The study enrolled dose-escalation patients with hepatocellular carcinoma, melanoma, renal cell or head and neck cancer. Eligibility rules accepted prior anti-PD-1, anti-PD-L1 or anti-CTLA-4 therapy, and around 43% had some. Three patients, one with hepatocellular carcinoma and two with cutaneous melanoma, responded partially.

Clones were sequenced by immunoSEQ multiplex PCR, and TCRdb holds only the in-frame ones, with some missing. The sample lists 50,000 to 65,000 clones; roughly 85% were seen once. V was trimmed by 0 bases and J by 4 bases, leaving 13 bases between them. Germline lookup yields CDR1 LGHNA and CDR2 YNFKEQ. The CDR3 runs to 16 residues. The V gene is TRBV4-2, the J gene TRBJ2-1; D is uncertain. Here the sequenced sample was CD4+ or CD8+ T cells sorted from blood, taken in a trial of the OX40 agonist ivuxolimab. This receptor was taken from an adult with an advanced solid tumor such as melanoma, head and neck, liver or kidney cancer. CDR3 bases: TGTGCCAGCAGCCAAGATCCAATACTGGTGTACAATGAGCAGTTCTTC. Amino acids: CASSQDPILVYNEQFF.